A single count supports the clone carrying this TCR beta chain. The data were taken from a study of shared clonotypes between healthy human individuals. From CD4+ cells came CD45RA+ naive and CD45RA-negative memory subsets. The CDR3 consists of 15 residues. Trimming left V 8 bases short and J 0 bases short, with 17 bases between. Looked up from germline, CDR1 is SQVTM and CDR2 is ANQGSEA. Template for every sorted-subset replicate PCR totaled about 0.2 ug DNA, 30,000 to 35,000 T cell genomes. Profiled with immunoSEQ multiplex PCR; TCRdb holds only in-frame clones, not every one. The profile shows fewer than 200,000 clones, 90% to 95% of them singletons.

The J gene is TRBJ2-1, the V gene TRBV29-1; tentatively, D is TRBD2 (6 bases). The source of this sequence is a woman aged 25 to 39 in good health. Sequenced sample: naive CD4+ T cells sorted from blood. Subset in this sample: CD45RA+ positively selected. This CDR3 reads CSYGGPPSSYNEQFF. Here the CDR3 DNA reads TGCAGCTACGGGGGACCGCCGAGCTCCTACAATGAGCAGTTCTTC.